Below, 24 T cell receptor beta chains from the same sample are listed, as sequenced in a study of T cell responses to AZD1222 COVID-19 vaccine. TCRdb's table, derived via immunoSEQ multiplex PCR, lists solely in-frame clones and lacks some. The table has roughly 80,000 clones, roughly nine tenths seen once; the top ten hold more than 4.5%. Sequenced material: peripheral blood, taken on day 0 of AZD1222 vaccination. The receptors were sampled from an adult in good health.

The chain recombines TRBV5-4 with TRBJ2-7, with D perhaps matching TRBD2 (6 bases). The germline V gene has CDR1 SGHNT and CDR2 YYREEE (reference sequence). With 3 bases removed from V and 3 bases from J, the gap between germline ends came to 13 bases. This CDR3 has 14 residues. DNA for the CDR3: TGTGCCAGCAGCTCGACTAGGGATAACTACGAGCAGTACTTC. Its translation is CASSSTRDNYEQYF.

The CDR3 DNA reads as TGTGCCAGCACCCCCGGGGATATCCCCCACGAGCAGTACTTC. Translating it yields CASTPGDIPHEQYF. This rearrangement joins TRBV28 to TRBJ2-7, with D tentatively TRBD2 (5 bases). CDR3 size: 14 residues. Germline CDR1 reads MDHEN; CDR2 reads SYDVKM. V lost 7 bases and J 5 bases, leaving 18 bases between the germline ends.

This sequence joins TRBV30 and TRBJ2-2, with 12 positions matching TRBD2. CDR3 length: 14 amino acids. In germline, CDR1 is GTSNPN, CDR2 SVGIG (reference sequence). V lost 5 bases and J lost 5; bases outside the gene matches: 3. CDR3 DNA sequence: TGTGCCTGGGCTAGCGGGAGGGAGACCGGGGAGCTGTTTTTT. This codes for CAWASGRETGELFF.

The rearrangement links TRBV5-1 to TRBJ2-2, with 9 bases aligning to TRBD2. Trimming at V came to 2 bases and at J to 5 bases, leaving 13 bases not matched to a gene. This CDR3 is built from 18 residues. Germline assignment: CDR1 SGHRS and CDR2 YFSETQ. CDR3 sequence reads: CASSFLEGAGGGTGELFF. CDR3 coding DNA: TGCGCCAGCAGCTTCTTGGAAGGAGCGGGAGGAGGTACCGGGGAGCTGTTTTTT.

The rearrangement joins TRBV27 to TRBJ2-5, with D uncertain. The CDR3 sequence is 14 residues long. The V gene lost 2 bases and the J gene lost 1 base, with 8 bases spanning the gap. Looked up from germline, CDR1 is MNHEY and CDR2 is SMNVEV (reference sequence). CDR3 DNA sequence: TGTGCCAGCAGTTTACGGACCGGCCAAGAGACCCAGTACTTC. Its protein product is CASSLRTGQETQYF.

The chain couples TRBV11-2 to TRBJ1-2; TRBD1 is a possible D gene (6 bases). Between the trimmed V and J ends, which lost 5 bases and 3 bases, there was a span of 19 bases. The CDR3 contains 16 residues. Per the germline V gene, CDR1 is SGHAT and CDR2 is FQNNGV. The CDR3 nucleotides are TGTGCCAGCAGCCGCAAAGGGGGGGTTGATGACTATGGCTACACCTTC. Its translation is CASSRKGGVDDYGYTF.

This chain uses TRBV7-8 with TRBJ2-7, with 7 bases matching TRBD2. Germline values: CDR1 SGHVS, CDR2 FQNEAQ. This CDR3 has 15 amino acids. The ends lost 1 base at V and 3 bases at J; junction bases unmatched: 6. The CDR3 coding sequence is TGTGCCAGCAGCTTAGTTCTAGCGGATGACTACGAGCAGTACTTC. This gives the protein CASSLVLADDYEQYF. Using reference TRBV7-8 and TRBJ2-7 for the parts outside the CDR3, the full variable domain is GAGVSQSPRYKVAKRGQDVALRCDPISGHVSLFWYQQALGQGPEFLTYFQNEAQLDKSGLPSDRFFAERPEGSVSTLKIQRTQQEDSAVYLCASSLVLADDYEQYFGPGTRLTVT.

V usage is TRBV5-1 and J usage is TRBJ2-2; D is undetermined. The CDR3 has 16 amino acids. The V gene lost 0 bases and the J gene lost 1 base, with 10 bases spanning the gap. CDR1 and CDR2 (germline): SGHRS, YFSETQ. The CDR3, as DNA: TGCGCCAGCAGCTTGGATGAGATTAGGAACACCGGGGAGCTGTTTTTT. Protein sequence: CASSLDEIRNTGELFF.

The V gene is TRBV27, the J gene TRBJ2-7; no reliable D call. With 6 bases removed from V and 2 bases from J, the gap between germline ends came to 17 bases. The germline gives CDR1 MNHEY, CDR2 SMNVEV (reference sequence). The CDR3 has 15 amino acids. CDR3 residues: CASSPTPGLPYEQYF. CDR3 coding DNA: TGTGCCAGCAGCCCTACCCCGGGCCTTCCCTACGAGCAGTACTTC.

The chain joins TRBV14 to TRBJ2-2; tentative D call: TRBD1 (6 bases). Germline CDR1 is SGHDN and CDR2 is FVKESK. CDR3 length: 15 residues. Trimming took off 4 bases at V and 3 bases at J, with 12 bases between the two ends. CDR3 in amino acids: CASSPGPGDTGELFF. The DNA of the CDR3 is TGTGCCAGCAGCCCGGGCCCAGGGGACACCGGGGAGCTGTTTTTT. Full variable domain (rest looked up from reference TRBV14 and TRBJ2-2): EAGVTQFPSHSVIEKGQTVTLRCDPISGHDNLYWYRRVMGKEIKFLLHFVKESKQDESGMPNNRFLAERTGGTYSTLKVQPAELEDSGVYFCASSPGPGDTGELFFGEGSRLTVL.

The chain uses TRBV7-3 and TRBJ2-3; D is unclear. The CDR3 totals 14 residues. Germline CDR1 and CDR2: SGHTA and FQGTGA. V lost 5 bases, J lost 0 bases, and 9 bases lay in between. The CDR3 nucleotides are TGTGCCAGCAGCATACATCCTAGCACAGATACGCAGTATTTT. It translates to CASSIHPSTDTQYF.

The chain employs TRBV7-8 and TRBJ2-3; possible D gene TRBD1, 5 bases. This CDR3 is built from 15 residues. Looked up from germline, CDR1 is SGHVS and CDR2 is FQNEAQ. With 2 bases removed from V and 7 bases from J, the gap between germline ends came to 16 bases. In nucleotides, the CDR3 is TGTGCCAGCAGCTTATCTGGCAGGGTGGGATATACGCAGTATTTT. This sequence encodes CASSLSGRVGYTQYF.

The chain combines TRBV6-5 with TRBJ2-7; 8 bases match TRBD1. CDR3 length: 15 amino acids. The germline CDR1 and CDR2 sequences are MNHEY and SVGAGI. After removal of 0 bases from V and 7 bases from J, the junction contained 8 bases not matched to a gene. The CDR3 loop reads CASSYSPGQVWEQYF. The CDR3 nucleotides read TGTGCCAGCAGTTACTCGCCGGGACAGGTATGGGAGCAGTACTTC.

This chain connects TRBV18 to TRBJ1-5, with 7 bases aligning to TRBD1. This CDR3 is 15 amino acids long. With 2 bases clipped from V and 3 bases from J, the junction kept 4 bases outside the gene matches. Germline CDR1 is KGHSH and CDR2 is LQKENI. CDR3: CASSPTTGANQPQHF. In DNA, the CDR3 is TGTGCCAGCTCACCAACCACAGGGGCCAATCAGCCCCAGCATTTT. Based on the CDR3 plus reference TRBV18 and TRBJ1-5, the full variable domain is NAGVMQNPRHLVRRRGQEARLRCSPMKGHSHVYWYRQLPEEGLKFMVYLQKENIIDESGMPKERFSAEFPKEGPSILRIQQVVRGDSAAYFCASSPTTGANQPQHFGDGTRLSIL.

J is TRBJ2-5 and V is TRBV6-1, with D perhaps matching TRBD1 (6 bases). V was pared by 0 bases and J by 1 base, with 6 bases between. This CDR3 comprises 14 residues. CDR1 is MNHNS, CDR2 SASEGT, per germline. For the CDR3, the DNA is TGTGCCAGCAGTGAAGCAGGGGGCCAAGAGACCCAGTACTTC. It translates to CASSEAGGQETQYF.

The V call is TRBV6-1, the J call TRBJ2-1, with 12 bases fitting TRBD2. Germline trimming cut 2 bases from V and 6 bases from J; bases unmatched to any gene: 5. The CDR3 is 16 amino acids. Germline-derived CDR1 and CDR2 are MNHNS and SASEGT. The CDR3 DNA is TGTGCCAGCAGTGAATCCGAGACTAGCGGGAGCAATGAGCAGTTCTTC. Translating gives CASSESETSGSNEQFF.

The V and J genes are TRBV24-1 and TRBJ2-1, with 8 positions matching TRBD2. Germline CDR1 reads KGHDR; CDR2 reads SFDVKD. V trimming: 10 bases; J trimming: 8 bases; junction bases outside the gene matches: 21. CDR3 length equals 17 residues. In DNA, the CDR3 is TGTGCCACTAAAGCCCCGGGGCGGGAGGACCGGGAGCATGAGCAGTTCTTC. This translates into CATKAPGREDREHEQFF.

The chain links TRBV10-3 to TRBJ2-7; TRBD2 aligns across 8 bases. Looked up from germline, CDR1 is ENHRY and CDR2 is SYGVKD. The CDR3 spans 15 residues. Germline trimming cut 6 bases from V and 1 base from J; bases unmatched to any gene: 8. The CDR3 region is CAIRTGTSFSYEQYF. The CDR3 bases are TGTGCCATCAGGACCGGGACTAGTTTTTCCTACGAGCAGTACTTC.

The genes are TRBV12-3 or TRBV12-4 and TRBJ2-7; D unresolved. The CDR3 loop spans 13 amino acids. Deletions cut 2 bases from V and 2 bases from J, with 7 bases between. CDR3 sequence (DNA): TGTGCCAGCAGTTTAATAGAGGCCTACGAGCAGTACTTC. Its translation is CASSLIEAYEQYF.

This sequence joins TRBV25-1 and TRBJ2-2; the match to TRBD1 covers 11 bases. In germline, CDR1 is MGHDK, CDR2 SYGVNS. V was pared by 10 bases and J by 4 bases, with 8 bases of the junction left unmatched. The CDR3 is 15 amino acids. The CDR3 protein is CATGGGTGGTGELFF. The CDR3 nucleotides are TGTGCCACTGGAGGGGGGACAGGGGGCACCGGGGAGCTGTTTTTT.

The chain couples TRBV11-2 to TRBJ2-7; 14 bases are shared with TRBD2. Trimming at V came to 5 bases and at J to 4 bases, leaving 4 bases not matched to a gene. CDR1 is SGHAT, CDR2 FQNNGV, per germline. The CDR3 is 15 amino acids. The CDR3 region is CASSLRTSGRYEQYF. The DNA of the CDR3 is TGTGCCAGCAGCCTCCGGACTAGCGGGAGGTACGAGCAGTACTTC.

The rearrangement uses TRBV18 and TRBJ2-5, with D tentatively TRBD1 (6 bases). Trimming removed 3 bases at V and 8 bases at J, with 22 bases between. CDR1 is KGHSH, CDR2 LQKENI, per germline. This CDR3 is built from 16 residues. This chain's CDR3 is CASSPLGHGLPLTQYF. CDR3 coding DNA: TGTGCCAGCTCACCCTTGGGACACGGCCTCCCTCTCACCCAGTACTTC.

The genes are TRBV5-1 and TRBJ2-7; D gene uncertain. Germline V gene sequence: CDR1 SGHRS, CDR2 YFSETQ. This CDR3 is built from 13 residues. Trimming removed 2 bases at V and 3 bases at J, with 9 bases between. CDR3 protein: CASSFEVRYEQYF. CDR3 nucleotide sequence: TGCGCCAGCAGCTTTGAGGTTCGCTACGAGCAGTACTTC.

V usage is TRBV11-2 and J usage is TRBJ2-7; D call uncertain. The CDR3 is 13 amino acids. Germline assignment: CDR1 SGHAT and CDR2 FQNNGV. V was shortened by 0 bases and J by 3 bases, with 6 bases between the two germline ends. CDR3 sequence: CASSLDIYYEQYF. CDR3 coding DNA: TGTGCCAGCAGCTTAGATATATACTACGAGCAGTACTTC.